This T cell receptor beta chain was documented in a study of blood T cells in healthy people across ages. Ranging in age from roughly 6 to 95, the donors were healthy Caucasian individuals from Russia. Combining a sample-barcoded 5' primer with a J-beta primer mix, a second PCR ran for roughly 6 to 11 cycles. Each sample provided no less than 2.5 million CDR3-containing paired-end reads. TCRdb used MiXCR to reprocess the 5' RACE reads, holding one entry per CDR3 protein. The sample yields 700,000 to 850,000 distinct CDR3 sequences, about 55% seen once. Germline values: CDR1 SNHLY, CDR2 FYNNEI. The CDR3 spans 15 residues. J gave up 8 bases and V 6 bases, and 6 bases lay outside the gene matches.

This chain uses TRBV2 with TRBJ2-1; 14 bases agree with TRBD2. The material sequenced was blood. The clonotype originates from a man aged 80 or over in good health. The chain's CDR3 is CASRQTSGRADEQFF. Here the CDR3 DNA reads TGTGCCAGCAGACAGACTAGCGGGAGGGCGGATGAGCAGTTCTTC.